This note documents a single T cell receptor beta chain sequence. Its antigen is unknown. The data are from a study of T cell responses to AZD1222 COVID-19 vaccine. Study summary: Second-dose groups at about 4 or about 12 weeks were pooled. Whole-study findings and limits: Clonal diversity was possibly underestimated, and white British individuals and females predominated among donors. CD4 TCRs associated with vaccination spanned spike, dominating at 160-218 and 743-854.

Assay used: immunoSEQ multiplex PCR; TCRdb lists only in-frame clones, some missing. The table has 120,000 or so clones, approximately 88% seen once. This clonotype was obtained from an adult in good health. The material sequenced was peripheral blood, taken on day 0 of AZD1222 vaccination.

CDR3 sequence: CASSLVPQETQYF. The CDR3 DNA sequence: TGTGCCAGCAGCTTAGTCCCCCAAGAGACCCAGTACTTC. The rearrangement links TRBV7-7 to TRBJ2-5; D remains unclear. Germline V lookup: CDR1 SSHAT, CDR2 FNYEAQ (reference sequence). CDR3 size: 13 residues. Trimming stripped 1 base from V and 1 base from J, with 4 bases between.